The clone carrying this T cell receptor (beta chain) was seen many times. Its target is unknown. Ophthalmopathy donors showed moderate-to-severe activity, CAS ≥3, NOSPECS ≥4 and a duration under 3 months. Exclusion criteria comprised other autoimmune diseases, uncontrolled infections, pregnancy or lactation in patients. Beta-chain TCR CDR3 regions were amplified from RNA transcripts. In the first round, RT-PCR was carried out with HTBI primers, and a multiplex PCR formed the second round. One entry per CDR3 protein, called by TCRdb with MiXCR from the multiplex PCR reads. The sample consists of around 670,000 distinct CDR3 sequences, approximately 40% of them appearing once. Germline V lookup: CDR1 SGHVS, CDR2 FQNEAQ. V dropped 6 bases and J dropped 4 bases, with 12 bases sitting between them. This CDR3 is 14 amino acids long. This specimen comes from a study of Graves' ophthalmopathy and Graves' hyperthyroidism. The study's findings and limits: The blood repertoire also included most expanded thyroid clonotypes above 0.001 frequency.

Material: peripheral blood. This sequence originates from an adult man with Graves' ophthalmopathy. This chain links TRBV7-8 with TRBJ1-4; the D gene is possibly TRBD1 (5 bases). Here the CDR3 reads CASSYDRYNEKLFF. The DNA of the CDR3 is TGTGCCAGCAGTTACGACAGATATAATGAAAAACTGTTTTTT.